A single sample gave rise to the 3 T cell receptor beta chains below, sequenced in a study of CD8 T cells in ankylosing spondylitis. TCRdb reanalysed the 5' RACE reads using MiXCR and keeps one entry per CDR3 protein. The data contain about 150,000 distinct CDR3 sequences, 44% of them seen just once; the ten biggest clones take up nearly 15%. The sample comprised synovial fluid, either unsorted or a sorted T cell fraction (not recorded which). These receptors all stem from a male donor with ankylosing spondylitis.

V and J are TRBV7-9 and TRBJ1-1; TRBD1 aligns across 8 bases. Germline values: CDR1 SEHNR, CDR2 FQNEAQ (reference sequence). Trimming removed 3 bases from V and 0 bases from J; junction bases left unmatched: 9. CDR3 size: 17 residues. CDR3 in amino acids: CASSLIVGQGVNTEAFF. CDR3 coding DNA: TGTGCCAGCAGCTTGATAGTTGGACAGGGAGTGAACACTGAAGCTTTCTTT.

This sequence joins TRBV7-8 and TRBJ1-2; tentatively, D is TRBD1 (6 bases). This CDR3 contains 15 residues. The V gene's germline CDR1 is SGHVS and CDR2 FQNEAQ. Deletions cut 4 bases from V and 3 bases from J, with 15 bases between. CDR3 nucleotides: TGTGCCAGCAGCTCATGGTGGGGGGCATACTATGGCTACACCTTC. It codes for CASSSWWGAYYGYTF.

The chain has TRBV12-3 or TRBV12-4 and TRBJ1-2; D is uncertain. This CDR3 contains 12 residues. V was clipped by 5 bases and J by 8 bases, with 12 bases between them. CDR3 loop: CASSPTLIGYTF. The CDR3 DNA reads as TGTGCCAGCAGTCCGACCCTGATCGGCTACACCTTC.